These T cell receptor beta chains were read from a single sample in a study of Ad26.COV2.S vaccination and SARS-CoV-2 variants. The protocol was immunoSEQ multiplex PCR, while the TCRdb copy is restricted to in-frame clones and leaves out a portion. The sample has roughly 700,000 clones; around 89% are singletons. The specimen comprised peripheral blood, sampled in a trial of Ad26.COV2.S vaccine versus placebo. The source of these receptors is a person aged 18-60 years who received the Ad26.COV2.S COVID-19 vaccine or a placebo. Both conserved end residues are part of each CDR3. A D gene is named only where the DNA matches it firmly. The listing skips clone size in some rows; elsewhere it reads once, few, many or a size class.

j_call,v_call,clone_size,d_call,cdr3_aa,cdr3_nt
TRBJ2-1,TRBV7-8,.,TRBD2,CASNGGAVSEQFF,TGTGCCAGCAACGGGGGGGCGGTAAGTGAGCAGTTCTTC
TRBJ1-5,TRBV27,.,TRBD1,CASSLGTGLAQHF,TGTGCCAGCAGTTTAGGGACAGGGTTGGCCCAGCATTTT
TRBJ2-7,TRBV11-2,once,TRBD2,CASSPLRGGRAHEQYF,TGTGCCAGCAGCCCCCTCCGTGGCGGGAGGGCCCACGAGCAGTACTTC
TRBJ2-3,TRBV19,.,TRBD1,CASSTTGANTDTQYF,TGTGCCAGTAGTACCACAGGGGCCAACACAGATACGCAGTATTTT
TRBJ1-5,TRBV19,.,.,CASSPTGFSNQPQHF,TGTGCCAGTAGTCCGACAGGTTTTAGCAATCAGCCCCAGCATTTT
TRBJ2-7,TRBV10-3,.,.,CAISETYEQYF,TGTGCCATCAGTGAGACCTACGAGCAGTACTTC
TRBJ2-3,TRBV19,once,.,CASSSVGDGTDTQYF,TGTGCCAGTAGTTCAGTGGGTGACGGCACAGATACGCAGTATTTT
TRBJ2-5,TRBV11-2,.,.,CASSLDRREWETQYF,TGTGCCAGCAGCTTAGATCGGAGGGAGTGGGAGACCCAGTACTTC
TRBJ1-4,TRBV2,.,TRBD1,CASQNRGRFAVAEKLFF,TGTGCCAGCCAAAACAGGGGGCGCTTTGCTGTCGCTGAAAAACTGTTTTTT
TRBJ2-3,TRBV10-3,once,TRBD2,CAITGLAGGHTDTQYF,TGTGCCATCACCGGACTAGCGGGGGGCCACACAGATACGCAGTATTTT
TRBJ1-3,TRBV14,.,.,CASSQDRPDSGNTIYF,TGTGCCAGCAGCCAAGATCGTCCAGACTCTGGAAACACCATATATTTT
TRBJ2-3,TRBV1,.,.,CTSSPGTTDTQYF,TGCACCAGCAGCCCCGGTACCACGGATACGCAGTATTTT
TRBJ1-1,TRBV2,.,.,CASSTQGNTEAFF,TGTGCCAGCAGCACACAGGGAAACACTGAAGCTTTCTTT
TRBJ2-7,TRBV18,.,TRBD2,CASSRTSWEQYF,TGTGCCAGCTCCAGGACTAGCTGGGAGCAGTACTTC
TRBJ1-3,TRBV2,.,.,CASRPDLSGNTIYF,TGTGCCAGCAGACCGGACCTCTCTGGAAACACCATATATTTT
TRBJ1-1,TRBV5-1,.,TRBD1,CASSLVRGPTEAFF,TGCGCCAGCAGCTTGGTCAGGGGGCCTACTGAAGCTTTCTTT
TRBJ2-5,TRBV11-2,.,.,CASSYNSGLQETQYF,TGTGCCAGCAGTTACAACAGCGGACTCCAAGAGACCCAGTACTTC
TRBJ1-2,TRBV5-1,once,.,CASSLGVSNYGYTF,TGCGCCAGCAGCTTGGGGGTATCTAACTATGGCTACACCTTC
TRBJ1-1,TRBV27,.,TRBD1,CASRGYPTGRTEAFF,TGTGCCAGCAGGGGGTACCCGACAGGGAGGACTGAAGCTTTCTTT
TRBJ1-6,TRBV5-4,.,.,CASSLNPGTTNSPLHF,TGTGCCAGCAGCTTAAATCCCGGGACAACCAATTCACCCCTCCACTTT
TRBJ2-5,TRBV29-1,.,.,CSVGEETQYF,TGCAGCGTGGGGGAGGAGACCCAGTACTTC
TRBJ1-5,TRBV6-1,.,TRBD1,CASSEAPFDRGEQPQHF,TGTGCCAGCAGTGAAGCACCCTTCGACAGGGGCGAACAGCCCCAGCATTTT
TRBJ2-1,TRBV19,.,TRBD1,CASSTGGQGQFF,TGTGCCAGTAGTACAGGGGGCCAGGGGCAGTTCTTC
TRBJ1-2,TRBV6-5,.,.,CATKGTGRYGYTF,TGTGCCACCAAGGGTACAGGCCGGTATGGCTACACCTTC
TRBJ2-2,TRBV2,once,TRBD1,CASRSGQGKAGELFF,TGTGCCAGCCGCTCGGGACAGGGGAAGGCCGGGGAGCTGTTTTTT
TRBJ1-1,TRBV7-9,.,.,CASSFWGEVEAFF,TGTGCCAGCAGCTTTTGGGGGGAAGTAGAAGCTTTCTTT
TRBJ2-5,TRBV15,.,.,CATSPGEGTTQETQYF,TGTGCCACCAGCCCCGGGGAAGGAACTACCCAAGAGACCCAGTACTTC
TRBJ1-1,TRBV3-1/TRBV3-2,many,.,CASRLTGMNTEAFF,TGTGCCAGCAGGCTGACAGGTATGAACACTGAAGCTTTCTTT
TRBJ2-7,TRBV19,.,.,CASSTRPRGSYEQYF,TGTGCCAGTAGTACCCGTCCCAGGGGCTCCTACGAGCAGTACTTC
TRBJ2-1,TRBV28,.,TRBD2,CASSSRTSGSQNEQFF,TGTGCCAGCAGTTCTAGGACTAGCGGGAGTCAGAATGAGCAGTTCTTC
TRBJ2-1,TRBV7-6,.,TRBD2,CASSPTGTSSYNEQFF,TGTGCCAGCAGTCCTACCGGGACTAGCTCCTACAATGAGCAGTTCTTC
TRBJ2-7,TRBV12-3/TRBV12-4,once,TRBD2,CASSLSGGYEQYF,TGTGCCAGCAGTCTCTCGGGGGGCTACGAGCAGTACTTC
TRBJ2-7,TRBV19,.,TRBD2,CASSIWREAGEQYF,TGTGCCAGTAGTATATGGCGGGAGGCCGGCGAGCAGTACTTC
TRBJ1-1,TRBV7-9,few,.,CASSLAGATEAFF,TGTGCCAGCAGCTTAGCGGGGGCCACTGAAGCTTTCTTT
TRBJ2-1,TRBV7-2,.,TRBD2,CASSRRLAGLYNEQFF,TGTGCCAGCAGCCGGCGACTAGCGGGATTATACAATGAGCAGTTCTTC
TRBJ2-7,TRBV25-1,.,TRBD2,CATRLAGAYEQYF,TGTGCCACACGTCTAGCGGGGGCCTACGAGCAGTACTTC
TRBJ1-2,TRBV11-2,.,TRBD1,CASSLTQGWEGYTF,TGTGCCAGCAGCTTGACACAGGGGTGGGAGGGCTACACCTTC
TRBJ2-1,TRBV24-1,.,.,CATSDKYNEQFF,TGTGCCACCAGTGACAAGTACAATGAGCAGTTCTTC
TRBJ2-1,TRBV11-3,.,TRBD1,CASSISGQTYNEQFF,TGTGCCAGCAGCATATCGGGACAGACATACAATGAGCAGTTCTTC
TRBJ2-2,TRBV18,.,.,CASSPPPIPTGELFF,TGTGCCAGCTCACCCCCCCCCATCCCCACCGGGGAGCTGTTTTTT
TRBJ1-2,TRBV9,.,.,CASSVEQAPANYGYTF,TGTGCCAGCAGCGTAGAACAGGCGCCCGCTAACTATGGCTACACCTTC
TRBJ2-7,TRBV11-3,.,.,CASSLGSGDHYEQYF,TGTGCCAGCAGCTTAGGATCGGGAGATCACTACGAGCAGTACTTC
TRBJ1-3,TRBV2,.,.,CASSVSTSGNTIYF,TGTGCCAGCAGTGTCTCCACCTCTGGAAACACCATATATTTT
TRBJ2-7,TRBV10-3,.,.,CAISESRHSGDEQYF,TGTGCCATCAGTGAGTCGAGGCATTCAGGGGACGAGCAGTACTTC
TRBJ2-5,TRBV7-2,.,TRBD1,CASSLGDRSQETQYF,TGTGCCAGCAGCTTAGGGGACAGATCCCAAGAGACCCAGTACTTC
TRBJ2-7,TRBV27,.,TRBD1,CASSPGQHEQYF,TGTGCCAGCAGCCCGGGACAGCACGAGCAGTACTTC
TRBJ2-5,TRBV27,.,.,CASSLLGLDPPETQYF,TGTGCCAGCAGTTTGCTCGGCCTCGATCCCCCAGAGACCCAGTACTTC
TRBJ1-5,TRBV15,.,.,CATSRVQGTQPQHF,TGTGCCACCAGCAGAGTCCAGGGTACTCAGCCCCAGCATTTT
TRBJ2-5,TRBV5-6,once,.,CASSLVAERYF,TGTGCCAGCAGCTTGGTGGCGGAGCGGTACTTC
TRBJ1-4,TRBV5-1,.,.,CASSPSGGATNEKLFF,TGCGCCAGCAGCCCGTCTGGGGGTGCAACTAATGAAAAACTGTTTTTT
TRBJ2-7,TRBV24-1,.,TRBD1,CATSDHRDSPTQYF,TGTGCCACCAGTGACCACCGGGACAGCCCCACGCAGTACTTC
TRBJ2-3,TRBV3-1/TRBV3-2,.,.,CASSQVADNSTDTQYF,TGTGCCAGCAGCCAAGTAGCGGATAATAGCACAGATACGCAGTATTTT
TRBJ1-4,TRBV5-5,.,.,CASSLVGVGEKLFF,TGTGCCAGCAGCTTGGTAGGCGTGGGTGAAAAACTGTTTTTT
TRBJ2-2,TRBV10-2,.,TRBD2,CASSEISGRTGELFF,TGCGCCAGCAGTGAGATTAGCGGGAGAACCGGGGAGCTGTTTTTT
TRBJ2-3,TRBV13,.,.,CASSFLALSTDTQYF,TGTGCCAGCAGCTTCCTAGCGCTTAGCACAGATACGCAGTATTTT
TRBJ2-7,TRBV7-8,.,.,CASSDYRGGNYEQYF,TGTGCCAGCAGCGATTACAGGGGGGGGAACTACGAGCAGTACTTC
TRBJ2-1,TRBV27,once,.,CASSDYTGENEQFF,TGTGCCAGCAGTGACTATACCGGGGAAAATGAGCAGTTCTTC
TRBJ1-1,TRBV3-1/TRBV3-2,few,.,CASSQDWRGTEAFF,TGTGCCAGCAGCCAAGATTGGAGGGGCACTGAAGCTTTCTTT
TRBJ1-2,TRBV9,.,.,CASRDSTGYSTYGYTF,TGTGCCAGCAGGGACTCGACAGGATACTCCACCTATGGCTACACCTTC